A single T cell receptor (beta chain) is shown here with its context. It has no known antigen specificity. Base qualities are not recorded, but no much larger clone differs from it by a single base. In the germline V gene, CDR1 corresponds to MDHEN and CDR2 to SYDVKM. Reading from cysteine to phenylalanine, the CDR3 counts 17 amino acids. CDR3 DNA is the only sequence kept; it has 51 bases, read in frame from the first base. The V and J ends are trimmed by 1 base and 8 bases, leaving 23 bases between them. TCR CDR3 regions were amplified from genomic DNA by multiplex PCR using the deep immunoSEQ assay. Extracted genomic DNA from each cell subset was distributed evenly across all wells of several immunoSEQ 96-well plates, and each plate was treated as a replicate. Each replicate PCR for unsorted PBMC received about 0.3 ug genomic DNA, equal to around 30,000 T cell genomes. Ten immunoSEQ deep assay plates were used to sequence the unsorted PBMC genomic DNA. The purified libraries were quantified using a Qubit 3.0 fluorometer, sized with a Bioanalyzer 2100, and then quantified again using the KAPA Library Quantification kit. Every immunoSEQ 96-well plate was sequenced on a separate single-read 150-cycle Illumina NextSeq 550 flow cell. From the authors' description of their analysis: Because the immunoSEQ output included only junctional sequences and no quality scores, the filtering could not be the same as the filtering used for full-length reads. Sequences were annotated with PyIR, a Python wrapper for IgBLAST v1.9, and V/J genes and CDR3 were assigned using IMGT germline references. Any read was removed if the V/J assignment was weak (E-value above 1e-6), the CDR3 was missing, or the read contained stop codons, out-of-frame junctions, or ambiguous translated residues. V3J clonotypes were defined as sequences sharing an identical inferred V gene, J gene, and CDR3 amino acid sequence. To compute the percentage overlap between repertoires, the number of shared unique clonotypes was divided by the size of the smaller repertoire. Three approaches were used to assess repertoire richness: RTK rarefaction, the Chao1 estimator, and Recon v2.1 estimates of unobserved clonotypes. TCRdb provides this immuneACCESS table in a form limited to in-frame rearrangements. Some clones are lacking; in checked studies, under half of them reflect an unresolved V gene, and why the rest are absent is not known. D and trimming come from the DNA, and the V and J calls and clone size come from that table. The sample table holds 450,000 to 600,000 clones, of which 70% to 80% were seen once. The ten top clones hold 10% to 15% of the sample.

The donors were healthy, HIV-negative adults with no recently reported acute infections or vaccinations. Every donor was a Caucasian adult living in Nashville, Tennessee, USA. For unsorted samples, roughly 81 million PBMCs were counted and genomic DNA was extracted with the QIAamp DNA Blood Mini kit. Blood was collected by leukapheresis, and PBMCs were isolated by Ficoll-Histopaque density gradient centrifugation and then cryopreserved in liquid nitrogen vapor phase. The sample belongs to a study of shared clonotypes between healthy human individuals (dated by TCRdb to about 2020). Background for the entire study: Three men and a couple of women, aged 18 to 49 years, made up the cohort. Each donor's leukapheresis produced roughly between roughly 0.94 and 9.5 billion PBMCs. Blood TCR repertoires of roughly 5 healthy adults were deeply sequenced to estimate repertoire size and the extent of clonotype sharing between individuals. To increase sequencing depth and limit assay-specific biases, different laboratories used diverse techniques to prepare libraries and sequence TCR repertoires.

Broad study findings and their caveats: Pairwise subsampling led to the expectation that sequencing depth would affect the degree of clonotype sharing among donors. Because the study included a small number of donors, the genetic and exposure-history diversity represented was limited. Sampling was restricted to blood, and TCR repertoires in tissues likely differ from the TCR repertoires found in blood.

This TCR was sampled from a woman aged 40 to 50 in good health. Some clones in this sample may be carry-over from other donors' samples. The sample was PBMCs. The chain uses TRBV28 and TRBJ1-1; TRBD1 could be the D gene, as 6 bases match. CDR3 protein: CASSLSGTGGAGREAFF. In nucleotide form, the sequence is TGTGCCAGCAGTTTATCTGGGACGGGGGGGGCAGGTCGCGAAGCTTTCTTT.